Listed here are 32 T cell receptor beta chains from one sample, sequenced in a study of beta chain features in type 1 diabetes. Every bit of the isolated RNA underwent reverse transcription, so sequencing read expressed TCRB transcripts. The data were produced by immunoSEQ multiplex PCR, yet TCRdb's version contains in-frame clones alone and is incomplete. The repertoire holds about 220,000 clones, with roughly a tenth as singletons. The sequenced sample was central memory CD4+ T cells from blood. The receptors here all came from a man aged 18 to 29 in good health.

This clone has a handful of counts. The DNA of the CDR3 is TGTGCCAGCAGACCGGGACAGAACTACAATGAGCAGTTCTTC. Translated, it gives CASRPGQNYNEQFF. The chain has TRBV14 and TRBJ2-1; 7 bases fit TRBD1. The ends lost 6 bases at V and 3 bases at J; junction bases unmatched: 5. The CDR3 is made up of 14 amino acids. CDR1 and CDR2 (germline): SGHDN, FVKESK.

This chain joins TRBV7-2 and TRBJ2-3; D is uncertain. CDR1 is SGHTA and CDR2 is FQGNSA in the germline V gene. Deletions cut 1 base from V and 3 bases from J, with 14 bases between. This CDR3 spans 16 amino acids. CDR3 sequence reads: CASSLGSAHGTDTQYF. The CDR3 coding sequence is TGTGCCAGCAGCTTAGGCTCGGCCCACGGTACAGATACGCAGTATTTT.

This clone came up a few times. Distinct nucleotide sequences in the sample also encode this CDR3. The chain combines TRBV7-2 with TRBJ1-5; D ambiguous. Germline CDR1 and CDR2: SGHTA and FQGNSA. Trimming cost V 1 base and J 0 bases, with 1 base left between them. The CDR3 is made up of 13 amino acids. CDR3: CASSLVSNQPQHF. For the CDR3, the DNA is TGTGCCAGCAGCTTAGTTAGCAATCAGCCCCAGCATTTT. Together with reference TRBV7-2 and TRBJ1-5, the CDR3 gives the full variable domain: GAGVSQSPSNKVTEKGKDVELRCDPISGHTALYWYRQSLGQGLEFLIYFQGNSAPDKSGLPSDRFSAERTGGSVSTLTIQRTQQEDSAVYLCASSLVSNQPQHFGDGTRLSIL.

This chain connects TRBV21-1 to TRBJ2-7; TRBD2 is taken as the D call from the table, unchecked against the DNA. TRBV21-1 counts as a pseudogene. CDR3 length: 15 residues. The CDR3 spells CASSEERVYYYEQYF. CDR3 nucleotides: TGTGCCAGCAGCGAGGAACGAGTGTACTACTACGAGCAGTACTTC.

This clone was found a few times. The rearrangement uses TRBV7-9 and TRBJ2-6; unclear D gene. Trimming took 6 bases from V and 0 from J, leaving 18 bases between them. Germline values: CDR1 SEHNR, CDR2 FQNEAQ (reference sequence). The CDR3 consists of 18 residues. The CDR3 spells CASRNNGQVISGANVLTF. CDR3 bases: TGTGCCAGCAGGAACAATGGGCAGGTGATCTCTGGGGCCAACGTCCTGACTTTC.

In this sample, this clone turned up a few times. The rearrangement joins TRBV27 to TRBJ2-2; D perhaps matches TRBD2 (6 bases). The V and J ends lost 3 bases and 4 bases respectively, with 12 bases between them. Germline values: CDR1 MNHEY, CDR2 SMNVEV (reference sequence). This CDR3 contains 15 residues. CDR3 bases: TGTGCCAGCAGTTTTTGGGGGGAAAGCACCGGGGAGCTGTTTTTT. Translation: CASSFWGESTGELFF.

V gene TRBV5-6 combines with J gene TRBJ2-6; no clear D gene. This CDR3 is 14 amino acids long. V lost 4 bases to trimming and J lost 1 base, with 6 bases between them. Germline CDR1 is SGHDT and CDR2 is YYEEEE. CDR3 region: CASSSKSGANVLTF. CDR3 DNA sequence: TGTGCCAGCAGCAGCAAATCTGGGGCCAACGTCCTGACTTTC.

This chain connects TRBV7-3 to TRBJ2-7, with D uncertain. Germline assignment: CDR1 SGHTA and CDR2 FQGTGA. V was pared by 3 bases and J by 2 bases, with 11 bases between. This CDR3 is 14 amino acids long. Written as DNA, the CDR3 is TGTGCCAGCAGCTTGGTTCCTGGGACCTACGAGCAGTACTTC. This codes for CASSLVPGTYEQYF.

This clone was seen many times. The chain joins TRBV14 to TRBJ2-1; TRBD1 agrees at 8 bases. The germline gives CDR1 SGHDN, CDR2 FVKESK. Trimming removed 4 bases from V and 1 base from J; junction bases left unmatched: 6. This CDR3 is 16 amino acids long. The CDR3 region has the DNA TGTGCCAGCAGCCGGACAGGGAAGAGTTCCTACAATGAGCAGTTCTTC. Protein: CASSRTGKSSYNEQFF.

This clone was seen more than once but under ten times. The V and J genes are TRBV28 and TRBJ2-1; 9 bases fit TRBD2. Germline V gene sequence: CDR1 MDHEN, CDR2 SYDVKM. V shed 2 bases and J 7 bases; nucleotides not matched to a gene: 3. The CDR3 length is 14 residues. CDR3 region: CASSLLAGLNEQFF. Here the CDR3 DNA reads TGTGCCAGCAGTTTACTAGCGGGATTAAATGAGCAGTTCTTC. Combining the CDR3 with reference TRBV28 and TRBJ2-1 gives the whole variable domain DVKVTQSSRYLVKRTGEKVFLECVQDMDHENMFWYRQDPGLGLRLIYFSYDVKMKEKGDIPEGYSVSREKKERFSLILESASTNQTSMYLCASSLLAGLNEQFFGPGTRLTVL.

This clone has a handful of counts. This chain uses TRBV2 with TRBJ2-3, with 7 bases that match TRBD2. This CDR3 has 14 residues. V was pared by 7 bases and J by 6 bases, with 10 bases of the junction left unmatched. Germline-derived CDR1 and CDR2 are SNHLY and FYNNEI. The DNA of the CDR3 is TGTGCCAGCATGGACGTGGGAGGGTCGGATACGCAGTATTTT. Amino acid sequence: CASMDVGGSDTQYF.

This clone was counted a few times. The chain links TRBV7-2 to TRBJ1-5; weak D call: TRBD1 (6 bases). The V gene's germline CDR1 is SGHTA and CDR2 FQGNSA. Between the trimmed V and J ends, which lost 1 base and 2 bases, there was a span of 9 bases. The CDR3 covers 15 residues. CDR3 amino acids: CASSLDGGGNQPQHF. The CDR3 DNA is TGTGCCAGCAGCTTAGACGGGGGCGGCAATCAGCCCCAGCATTTT.

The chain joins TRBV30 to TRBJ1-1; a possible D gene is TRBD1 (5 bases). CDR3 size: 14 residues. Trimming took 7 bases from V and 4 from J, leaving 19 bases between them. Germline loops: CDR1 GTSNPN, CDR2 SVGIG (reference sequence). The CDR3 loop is CASPREGHLTEAFF. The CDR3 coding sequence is TGTGCCTCTCCCCGGGAGGGGCATCTCACTGAAGCTTTCTTT. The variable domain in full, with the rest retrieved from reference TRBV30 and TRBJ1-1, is SQTIHQWPATLVQPVGSPLSLECTVEGTSNPNLYWYRQAAGRGLQLLFYSVGIGQISSEVPQNLSASRPQDRQFILSSKKLLLSDSGFYLCASPREGHLTEAFFGQGTRLTVV.

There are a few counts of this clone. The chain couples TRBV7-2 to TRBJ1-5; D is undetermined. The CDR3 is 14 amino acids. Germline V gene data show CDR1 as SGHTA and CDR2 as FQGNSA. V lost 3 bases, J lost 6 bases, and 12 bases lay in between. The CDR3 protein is CASSLMGAGQPQHF. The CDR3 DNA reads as TGTGCCAGCAGCTTGATGGGTGCAGGTCAGCCCCAGCATTTT.

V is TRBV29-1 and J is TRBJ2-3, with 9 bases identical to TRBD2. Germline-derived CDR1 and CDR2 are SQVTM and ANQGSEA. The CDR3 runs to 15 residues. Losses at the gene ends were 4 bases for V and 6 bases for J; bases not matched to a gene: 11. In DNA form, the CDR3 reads TGCAGCGTTGTACCCTCGCGGGAGGGCCTGGATACGCAGTATTTT. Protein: CSVVPSREGLDTQYF.

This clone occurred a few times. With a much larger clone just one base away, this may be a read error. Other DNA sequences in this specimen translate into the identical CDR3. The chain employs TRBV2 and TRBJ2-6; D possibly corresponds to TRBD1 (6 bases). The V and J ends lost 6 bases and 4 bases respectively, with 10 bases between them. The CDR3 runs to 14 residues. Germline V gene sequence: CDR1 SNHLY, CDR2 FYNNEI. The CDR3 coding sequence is TGTGCCAGCAGCAGGGGTGGGGGGGCCAACGTCCTGACTTTC. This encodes CASSRGGGANVLTF.

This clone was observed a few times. This CDR3 is CASSQTGELFF. The CDR3 nucleotides are TGTGCCAGTAGTCAGACCGGGGAGCTGTTTTTT. The chain carries TRBV19 and TRBJ2-2; D is uncertain. The V gene's germline CDR1 is LNHDA and CDR2 SQIVND (reference sequence). V was pared by 5 bases and J by 5 bases, with 3 bases between. The CDR3 sequence is 11 residues long.

DNA of the CDR3: TGTGCCACCAGCAGAGATCGGGGGGACACTGAAGCTTTCTTT. Translated, it gives CATSRDRGDTEAFF. The gene calls are TRBV15 and TRBJ1-1; D possibly corresponds to TRBD1 (5 bases). This CDR3 is built from 14 residues. Trimming stripped 0 bases from V and 3 bases from J, with 8 bases between. The germline V gene encodes CDR1 LNHNV and CDR2 YYDKDF (reference sequence).

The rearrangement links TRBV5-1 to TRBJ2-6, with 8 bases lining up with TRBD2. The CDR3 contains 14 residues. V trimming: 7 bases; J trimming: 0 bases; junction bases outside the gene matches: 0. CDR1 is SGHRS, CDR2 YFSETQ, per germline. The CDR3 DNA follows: TGCGCCAGCCGGGAGGGCTCTGGGGCCAACGTCCTGACTTTC. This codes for CASREGSGANVLTF.

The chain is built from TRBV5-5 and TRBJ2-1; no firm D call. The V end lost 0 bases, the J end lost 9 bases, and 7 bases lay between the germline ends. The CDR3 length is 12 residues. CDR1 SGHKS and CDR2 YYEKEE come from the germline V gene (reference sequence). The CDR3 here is CASSLDEREQFF. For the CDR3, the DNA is TGTGCCAGCAGCTTGGATGAGCGTGAGCAGTTCTTC.

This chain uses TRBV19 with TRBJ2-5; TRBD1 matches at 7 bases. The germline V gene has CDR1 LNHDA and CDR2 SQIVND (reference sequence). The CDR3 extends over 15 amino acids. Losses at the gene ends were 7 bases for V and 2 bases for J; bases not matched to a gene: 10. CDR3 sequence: CASTVSGTAQETQYF. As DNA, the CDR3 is TGTGCCAGTACCGTTTCCGGGACAGCACAAGAGACCCAGTACTTC.

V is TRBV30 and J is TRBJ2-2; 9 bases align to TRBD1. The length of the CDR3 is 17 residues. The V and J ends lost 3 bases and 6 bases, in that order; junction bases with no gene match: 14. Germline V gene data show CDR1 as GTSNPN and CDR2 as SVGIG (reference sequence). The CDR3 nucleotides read TGTGCCTGGAGCCGAGGCCCCGGGACAGGGAGGGCCGGGGAGCTGTTTTTT. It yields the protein CAWSRGPGTGRAGELFF.

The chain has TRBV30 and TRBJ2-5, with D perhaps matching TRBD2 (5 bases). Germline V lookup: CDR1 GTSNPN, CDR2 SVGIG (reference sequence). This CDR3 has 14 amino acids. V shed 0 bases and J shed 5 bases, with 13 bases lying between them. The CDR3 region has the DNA TGTGCCTGGAGTGTCGGGGTGGGCGCGGAGACCCAGTACTTC. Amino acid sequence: CAWSVGVGAETQYF.

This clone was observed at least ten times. The CDR3 loop is CASSLGRTVQETQYF. The CDR3 DNA reads as TGTGCCAGCAGCTTAGGGCGGACGGTCCAAGAGACCCAGTACTTC. The rearrangement joins TRBV7-2 to TRBJ2-5; D is unresolved. The CDR3 sequence is 15 residues long. Deletions cut 1 base from V and 1 base from J, with 10 bases between. CDR1 and CDR2 (germline): SGHTA, FQGNSA. Filled out from reference TRBV7-2 and TRBJ2-5, the complete variable domain reads GAGVSQSPSNKVTEKGKDVELRCDPISGHTALYWYRQSLGQGLEFLIYFQGNSAPDKSGLPSDRFSAERTGGSVSTLTIQRTQQEDSAVYLCASSLGRTVQETQYFGPGTRLLVL.

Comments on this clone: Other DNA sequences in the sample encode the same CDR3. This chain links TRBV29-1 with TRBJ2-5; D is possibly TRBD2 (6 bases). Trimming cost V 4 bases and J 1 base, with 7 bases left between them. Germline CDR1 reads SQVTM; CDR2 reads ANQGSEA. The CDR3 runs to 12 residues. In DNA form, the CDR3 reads TGCAGCGTTGGGAGGGTCCAAGAGACCCAGTACTTC. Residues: CSVGRVQETQYF.

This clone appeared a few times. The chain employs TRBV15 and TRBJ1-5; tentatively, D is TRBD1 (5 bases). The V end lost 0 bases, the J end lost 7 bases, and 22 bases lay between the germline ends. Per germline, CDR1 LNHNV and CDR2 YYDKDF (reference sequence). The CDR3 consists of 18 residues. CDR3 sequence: CATSRDLGASRAGQPQHF. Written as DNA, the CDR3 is TGTGCCACCAGCAGAGATCTAGGGGCCTCAAGGGCCGGCCAGCCCCAGCATTTT.

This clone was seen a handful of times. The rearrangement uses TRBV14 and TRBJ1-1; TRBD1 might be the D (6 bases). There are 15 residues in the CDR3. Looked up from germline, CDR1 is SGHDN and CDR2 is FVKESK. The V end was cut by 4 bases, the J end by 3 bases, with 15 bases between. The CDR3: CASSPFTGSDTEAFF. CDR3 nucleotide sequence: TGTGCCAGCAGCCCCTTCACAGGGTCGGACACTGAAGCTTTCTTT.

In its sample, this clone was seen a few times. CDR3 residues: CASSEALLSGELFF. CDR3 nucleotides: TGTGCCAGCAGTGAAGCGCTTCTGAGCGGGGAGCTGTTTTTT. The chain carries TRBV2 and TRBJ2-2; no reliable D call. V was clipped by 0 bases and J by 7 bases, with 9 bases between them. In germline, CDR1 is SNHLY, CDR2 FYNNEI. The CDR3 totals 14 residues.

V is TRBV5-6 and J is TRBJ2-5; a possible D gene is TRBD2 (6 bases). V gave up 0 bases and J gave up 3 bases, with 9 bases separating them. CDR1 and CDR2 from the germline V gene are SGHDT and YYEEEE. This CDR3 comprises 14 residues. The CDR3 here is CASSLGLAKETQYF. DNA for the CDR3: TGTGCCAGCAGCTTGGGGCTAGCGAAAGAGACCCAGTACTTC.

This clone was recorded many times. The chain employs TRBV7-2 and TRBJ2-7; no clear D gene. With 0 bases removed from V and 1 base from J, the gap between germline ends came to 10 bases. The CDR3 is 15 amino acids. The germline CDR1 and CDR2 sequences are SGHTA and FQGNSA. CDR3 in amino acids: CASSLAQGYSYEQYF. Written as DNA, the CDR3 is TGTGCCAGCAGCTTAGCGCAAGGTTATTCCTACGAGCAGTACTTC.

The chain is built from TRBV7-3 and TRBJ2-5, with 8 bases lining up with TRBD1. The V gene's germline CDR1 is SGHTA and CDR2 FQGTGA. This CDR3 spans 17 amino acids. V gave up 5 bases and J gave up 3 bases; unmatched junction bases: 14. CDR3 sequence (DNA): TGTGCCAGCAGCCCTATTTCCGGTGGACAGGGTGAAGAGACCCAGTACTTC. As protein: CASSPISGGQGEETQYF.

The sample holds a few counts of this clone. CDR3 bases: TGTGCCAGCAGCCAGCGAGCATCATACTACGAGCAGTACTTC. This translates into CASSQRASYYEQYF. The V and J genes are TRBV7-9 and TRBJ2-5, with D uncertain. The DNA end is a closer match to TRBJ2-7, so the J assignment may be wrong. The CDR3 sequence is 14 residues long. Per germline, CDR1 SEHNR and CDR2 FQNEAQ (reference sequence).